This T cell receptor (beta chain) emerged from a study of PD-1 blockade in classical Hodgkin lymphoma. Findings and limits, study-wide: At baseline, newly diagnosed patients reportedly showed less TCR diversity than healthy donors.

Time point meaning: newly diagnosed, previously untreated cHL patient sample. About this clone itself: Its specificity is unknown.

Some clones are missing from TCRdb's copy, which holds only in-frame ones; the method was immunoSEQ multiplex PCR. The sample lists about 22,000 clones; roughly 94% were seen once. This receptor was obtained from a human donor with classical Hodgkin lymphoma. The source material was peripheral blood mononuclear cells (PBMCs).

CDR3 sequence: CASSRDGYEQYF. For the CDR3, the DNA is TGTGCCAGTAGCCGGGACGGTTACGAGCAGTACTTC. The V and J genes are TRBV19 and TRBJ2-7, with D tentatively TRBD1 or TRBD2 (5 bases each). CDR3 length: 12 residues. The V and J ends lost 6 bases and 4 bases respectively, with 10 bases between them. Germline V lookup: CDR1 LNHDA, CDR2 SQIVND (reference sequence).